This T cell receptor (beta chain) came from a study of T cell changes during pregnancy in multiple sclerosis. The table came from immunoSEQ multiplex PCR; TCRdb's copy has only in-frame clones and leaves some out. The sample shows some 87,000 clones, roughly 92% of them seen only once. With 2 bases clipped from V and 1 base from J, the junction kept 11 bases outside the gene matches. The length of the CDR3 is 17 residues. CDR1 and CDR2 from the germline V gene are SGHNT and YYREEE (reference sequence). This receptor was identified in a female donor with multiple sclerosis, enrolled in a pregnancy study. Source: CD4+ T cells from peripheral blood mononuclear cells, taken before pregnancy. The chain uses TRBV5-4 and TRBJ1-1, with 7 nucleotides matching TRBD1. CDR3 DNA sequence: TGTGCCAGCAGCTTAGGACAGGAGCAAGGGTGGAACACTGAAGCTTTCTTT. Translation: CASSLGQEQGWNTEAFF.